The 6 T cell receptor beta chains below were found in one sample sequenced in a study of blood T cells in healthy people across ages. It was with a sample-barcoded 5' primer and a J-beta primer mix that a second PCR of roughly 7 to 12 cycles was run. TCRdb passed the 5' RACE reads through MiXCR, listing each CDR3 protein once. This table has roughly 790,000 distinct CDR3 sequences, approximately 43% appearing once. Sequencing input: blood. The receptors were sampled from a woman aged 55-69 years in good health.

V usage is TRBV28 and J usage is TRBJ2-5; 10 nucleotides agree with TRBD2. The germline V gene encodes CDR1 MDHEN and CDR2 SYDVKM. V trimming: 10 bases; J trimming: 1 base; junction bases outside the gene matches: 12. The CDR3 is 16 residues long. The CDR3 here is CATRRGLAKVQETQYF. The CDR3 DNA sequence: TGTGCCACCCGGAGGGGACTAGCGAAGGTCCAAGAGACCCAGTACTTC.

V usage is TRBV7-9 and J usage is TRBJ1-1; TRBD1 is a possible D gene (5 bases). This CDR3 is built from 15 residues. Germline lookup yields CDR1 SEHNR and CDR2 FQNEAQ (reference sequence). The V gene lost 1 base and the J gene lost 1 base, with 10 bases spanning the gap. DNA of the CDR3: TGTGCCAGCAGCTTAGGGGGGGTAGCGAACACTGAAGCTTTCTTT. Translating gives CASSLGGVANTEAFF.

CDR3 sequence reads: CASSFTGDTEAFF. In DNA form, the CDR3 reads TGTGCCAGCAGTTTTACAGGGGACACTGAAGCTTTCTTT. The chain couples TRBV12-3 or TRBV12-4 to TRBJ1-1; 7 nucleotides line up with TRBD1. After removal of 3 bases from V and 3 bases from J, the junction contained 1 base not matched to a gene. This CDR3 spans 13 amino acids.

This clonotype has a handful of counts. J is TRBJ2-7 and V is TRBV28, with a tentative D call TRBD1 (5 bases). This CDR3 spans 11 amino acids. Germline assignment: CDR1 MDHEN and CDR2 SYDVKM. Trimming left V 7 bases short and J 6 bases short, with 10 bases between. The CDR3 DNA reads TGTGCCAGCACCAGGGTTGGCGAGCAGTACTTC. Translating gives CASTRVGEQYF. The variable domain in full, with the rest retrieved from reference TRBV28 and TRBJ2-7, is DVKVTQSSRYLVKRTGEKVFLECVQDMDHENMFWYRQDPGLGLRLIYFSYDVKMKEKGDIPEGYSVSREKKERFSLILESASTNQTSMYLCASTRVGEQYFGPGTRLTVT.

Ten or more counts support this clonotype. This chain joins TRBV29-1 and TRBJ1-2; the D gene is possibly TRBD1 (5 bases). This CDR3 contains 14 residues. Trimming removed 4 bases from V and 0 bases from J, with 12 bases in between. Germline values: CDR1 SQVTM, CDR2 ANQGSEA. Here the CDR3 DNA reads TGCAGCGTTGCCGCAGGGTCCGCTAACTATGGCTACACCTTC. As protein: CSVAAGSANYGYTF.

This sequence joins TRBV12-3 or TRBV12-4 and TRBJ1-5; D not certain. V dropped 0 bases and J dropped 5 bases, with 8 bases sitting between them. The CDR3 loop spans 14 amino acids. The CDR3 sequence is CASSLALEYQPQHF. DNA of the CDR3: TGTGCCAGCAGTTTAGCGCTAGAGTATCAGCCCCAGCATTTT.